Listed here are 18 T cell receptor beta chains from one sample, sequenced in a study of shared clonotypes between healthy human individuals. Positive CCR7 selection of CD45RO-negative cells yielded the naive CD8 cells, and terminally differentiated effector memory CD45RA+ cells were excluded. Data came from immunoSEQ multiplex PCR; TCRdb stores just in-frame clones and leaves some out. The data show about 580,000 clones, 95% to 98% seen once. Sequenced: naive CD8+ T cells sorted from blood. The receptors stem from a man in his thirties or forties in good health.

V is TRBV9 and J is TRBJ1-2, with D uncertain. The ends were cut back, 0 bases at V and 0 bases at J, with 9 bases in the middle. Germline V gene sequence: CDR1 SGDLS, CDR2 YYNGEE. The CDR3 has 15 amino acids. CDR3 DNA sequence: TGTGCCAGCAGCGTAGGGGTAGTTACTAACTATGGCTACACCTTC. Amino acid sequence: CASSVGVVTNYGYTF.

The chain has TRBV7-9 and TRBJ2-1; perhaps TRBD1 as D (6 bases). The CDR3 covers 13 residues. Germline-derived CDR1 and CDR2 are SEHNR and FQNEAQ (reference sequence). Trimming removed 2 bases at V and 6 bases at J, with 8 bases between. CDR3 protein: CASSLKGVNEQFF. For the CDR3, the DNA is TGTGCCAGCAGCTTAAAGGGGGTCAATGAGCAGTTCTTC.

The chain recombines TRBV5-6 with TRBJ2-1; D might be TRBD2 (6 bases). V shed 0 bases and J shed 10 bases, with 8 bases lying between them. Germline V gene lookup returns CDR1 SGHDT and CDR2 YYEEEE. This CDR3 has 12 amino acids. The chain's CDR3 is CASSLAGREQFF. CDR3 DNA: TGTGCCAGCAGCTTGGCGGGGAGGGAGCAGTTCTTC.

The J gene is TRBJ2-1, the V gene TRBV30; D gene ambiguous. Germline V gives CDR1 GTSNPN, CDR2 SVGIG (reference sequence). This CDR3 has 14 amino acids. V was pared by 4 bases and J by 0 bases, with 10 bases between. The CDR3 nucleotides are TGTGCCTGGACTCGGATGAGCTCCTACAATGAGCAGTTCTTC. The encoded protein is CAWTRMSSYNEQFF.

J is TRBJ2-7 and V is TRBV7-8, with a possible D match to TRBD1 (5 bases). Trimming took 5 bases from V and 2 from J, leaving 10 bases between them. CDR1 is SGHVS, CDR2 FQNEAQ, per germline. The CDR3 is made up of 13 amino acids. In DNA, the CDR3 is TGTGCCAGCAGCCCCGACAGCGCCTACGAGCAGTACTTC. This encodes CASSPDSAYEQYF.

The chain employs TRBV7-9 and TRBJ2-7; TRBD1 matches at 9 bases. Germline loops: CDR1 SEHNR, CDR2 FQNEAQ (reference sequence). The length of the CDR3 is 15 residues. J gave up 5 bases and V 4 bases, and 9 bases lay outside the gene matches. DNA of the CDR3: TGTGCCAGCAGCTCTCTAGGGACAGGGCGCCACGAGCAGTACTTC. Its protein is CASSSLGTGRHEQYF.

This chain joins TRBV29-1 and TRBJ2-7; 8 positions agree with TRBD2. With V trimmed by 7 bases and J by 0 bases, 5 bases remained unmatched. This CDR3 is 13 amino acids long. Germline CDR1 is SQVTM and CDR2 is ANQGSEA. This chain's CDR3 is CSGLAKSSYEQYF. The CDR3 coding sequence is TGCAGCGGACTAGCGAAGAGCTCCTACGAGCAGTACTTC.

The J gene is TRBJ2-2, the V gene TRBV7-9; D gene ambiguous. In germline, CDR1 is SEHNR, CDR2 FQNEAQ (reference sequence). The germline V and J ends were trimmed by 7 bases and 3 bases, with 3 bases remaining between them. CDR3 length equals 11 residues. The CDR3 coding sequence is TGTGCCAGCACCTACACCGGGGAGCTGTTTTTT. This codes for CASTYTGELFF.

This chain uses TRBV5-1 with TRBJ1-3; no clear D gene. Germline V gives CDR1 SGHRS, CDR2 YFSETQ. The V end lost 2 bases, the J end lost 0 bases, and 9 bases lay between the germline ends. The CDR3 consists of 15 residues. The CDR3: CASSLDGLSGNTIYF. In DNA form, the CDR3 reads TGCGCCAGCAGCTTAGACGGGCTCTCTGGAAACACCATATATTTT.

This chain joins TRBV6-5 and TRBJ2-3; 11 positions match TRBD1. The CDR3 runs 15 residues. V was pared by 2 bases and J by 4 bases, with 2 bases of the junction left unmatched. The germline CDR1 and CDR2 sequences are MNHEY and SVGAGI. In DNA form, the CDR3 reads TGTGCCAGCAGTTACACGGGACAGGGGGCAGATACGCAGTATTTT. It codes for CASSYTGQGADTQYF.

The gene calls are TRBV7-8 and TRBJ2-6, with 10 positions matching TRBD1. V was pared by 4 bases and J by 2 bases, with 11 bases of the junction left unmatched. The CDR3 has 19 amino acids. Germline V gene lookup returns CDR1 SGHVS and CDR2 FQNEAQ. The CDR3 spells CASSSAGTGVTPGANVLTF. CDR3 DNA sequence: TGTGCCAGCAGCTCGGCTGGGACAGGGGTTACCCCTGGGGCCAACGTCCTGACTTTC.

The CDR3 nucleotides read TGTGCCAGCAGTTTATCGACTAGCGGAATATACAATGAGCAGTTCTTC. This codes for CASSLSTSGIYNEQFF. The chain combines TRBV27 with TRBJ2-1; TRBD2 agrees at 9 bases. Trimming cost V 0 bases and J 4 bases; bases outside gene matches: 4. The germline V gene encodes CDR1 MNHEY and CDR2 SMNVEV (reference sequence). This CDR3 contains 16 residues.

This clone was seen just once. The rearrangement uses TRBV27 and TRBJ2-1, with D possibly TRBD2 on 5 matching bases. V gave up 7 bases and J gave up 7 bases, with 11 bases separating them. The germline V gene encodes CDR1 MNHEY and CDR2 SMNVEV (reference sequence). The CDR3 is 12 amino acids. The CDR3 loop reads CASINGGNEQFF. The CDR3 region has the DNA TGTGCCAGCATAAACGGAGGTAATGAGCAGTTCTTC.

The chain carries TRBV7-6 and TRBJ2-3; TRBD1 aligns across 9 bases. The CDR3 length is 16 residues. CDR1 SGHVS and CDR2 FNYEAQ come from the germline V gene. V gave up 5 bases and J gave up 1 base; unmatched junction bases: 7. DNA of the CDR3: TGTGCCAGCAGCCTATACAGGGGGCCGGGCACAGATACGCAGTATTTT. As protein: CASSLYRGPGTDTQYF.

The V and J genes are TRBV5-4 and TRBJ2-7; tentatively, D is TRBD1 or TRBD2 (5 bases each). Germline V lookup: CDR1 SGHNT, CDR2 YYREEE (reference sequence). CDR3 length: 15 amino acids. The V and J ends lost 6 bases and 7 bases respectively, with 23 bases between them. The DNA of the CDR3 is TGTGCCAGCAACCAAAAGGGTTCCTTGGGGGAGGAGCAGTACTTC. Protein product: CASNQKGSLGEEQYF.

The rearrangement uses TRBV4-1 and TRBJ2-1; a weak D match, TRBD1 (6 bases). Trimming took off 1 base at V and 9 bases at J, with 22 bases between the two ends. Germline CDR1 and CDR2: MGHRA and YSYEKL. The CDR3 runs to 17 residues. CDR3 residues: CASSQGITPARGTEQFF. The CDR3 DNA sequence: TGCGCCAGCAGCCAAGGAATCACCCCCGCCAGGGGTACTGAGCAGTTCTTC.

This rearrangement joins TRBV9 to TRBJ2-1, with 8 bases matching TRBD2. CDR1 is SGDLS, CDR2 YYNGEE, per germline. With V trimmed by 0 bases and J by 7 bases, 6 bases remained unmatched. The CDR3 is 15 residues long. CDR3 amino acids: CASSVVAGGGNEQFF. CDR3 DNA: TGTGCCAGCAGCGTAGTTGCGGGAGGCGGTAATGAGCAGTTCTTC. Supplemented by reference TRBV9 and TRBJ2-1, the full variable domain reads DSGVTQTPKHLITATGQRVTLRCSPRSGDLSVYWYQQSLDQGLQFLIQYYNGEERAKGNILERFSAQQFPDLHSELNLSSLELGDSALYFCASSVVAGGGNEQFFGPGTRLTVL.

The J gene is TRBJ2-7, the V gene TRBV14; a possible D gene is TRBD1 (5 bases). The ends were cut back, 0 bases at V and 3 bases at J, with 12 bases in the middle. This CDR3 has 15 amino acids. Per the germline V gene, CDR1 is SGHDN and CDR2 is FVKESK. The CDR3 nucleotides read TGTGCCAGCAGCCAAGATGTCGGCAGGGACTACGAGCAGTACTTC. This codes for CASSQDVGRDYEQYF.